Below, 2 T cell receptor beta chains from the same sample are listed, as sequenced in a study of glioma-infiltrating T cells after dendritic cell vaccination. Sequenced by immunoSEQ multiplex PCR; TCRdb stores in-frame clones only, minus some. The sample has about 82,000 clones, over 85% seen once. Here the sequenced sample was blood, taken before dendritic cell vaccination. These receptors came from a human donor with glioblastoma.

The V gene is TRBV14, the J gene TRBJ1-2; the match to TRBD1 covers 8 bases. The CDR3 runs to 13 residues. The germline gives CDR1 SGHDN, CDR2 FVKESK. The V segment lost 1 base and the J segment 5 bases; nucleotides outside the gene matches: 0. This CDR3 reads CASSQGTGYGYTF. As DNA, the CDR3 is TGTGCCAGCAGCCAAGGGACAGGGTATGGCTACACCTTC. The variable domain in full, completed from reference TRBV14 and TRBJ1-2, reads EAGVTQFPSHSVIEKGQTVTLRCDPISGHDNLYWYRRVMGKEIKFLLHFVKESKQDESGMPNNRFLAERTGGTYSTLKVQPAELEDSGVYFCASSQGTGYGYTFGSGTRLTVV.

This clone has only one observation. At the DNA level, this CDR3 is encoded by other sequences in the same sample as well. J is TRBJ1-6 and V is TRBV19, with D possibly matching TRBD1 (5 bases). Germline CDR1 LNHDA, CDR2 SQIVND (reference sequence). This CDR3 spans 14 amino acids. The V end was cut by 6 bases, the J end by 4 bases, with 10 bases between. The CDR3 DNA follows: TGTGCCAGTAGCGCGACAGATTATAATTCACCCCTCCACTTT. It yields the protein CASSATDYNSPLHF.